One sample yielded the 25 T cell receptor beta chains listed below, sequenced in a study of PD-1 blockade in classical Hodgkin lymphoma (dated by TCRdb to 2020 to 2022). Sample time point, as interpreted from the label and publication: cycle 2 day 1 (C2D1) of nivolumab. Every trial patient had relapsed following autologous stem cell transplantation, and prior brentuximab vedotin exposure was what differed among cohorts A, B and C. The library came from the immunoSEQ multiplex PCR assay. TCRdb limited this immuneACCESS table to in-frame rearrangements with V and J called. A share of clones is missing; checked studies link under half to unresolved V genes, and the rest is unexplained. The sample table lists about 99,000 clones, 81% of them with a count of one. The ten largest clones take up roughly 16% of the sample. The sequencing used peripheral blood mononuclear cells (PBMCs), collected before the second cycle of nivolumab. These receptors were taken from a human donor with classical Hodgkin lymphoma.

The genes are TRBV19 and TRBJ2-4, with unresolved D. Germline V gives CDR1 LNHDA, CDR2 SQIVND (reference sequence). The CDR3 contains 16 residues. Trimming shortened V by 1 base and J by 0 bases, and 10 bases separated the two germline ends. The CDR3 here is CASSIGRVLAKNIQYF. The CDR3 DNA reads TGTGCCAGTAGTATAGGCAGAGTACTAGCCAAAAACATTCAGTACTTC.

This clone has a single count. The chain combines TRBV4-2 with TRBJ2-5; D may correspond to TRBD1 or TRBD2 (5 bases each). This CDR3 region has 16 residues. V lost 0 bases and J lost 4, with 15 bases in between. Germline lookup yields CDR1 LGHNA and CDR2 YNFKEQ. The CDR3 reads CASSQDSRGPRETQYF. The CDR3 DNA follows: TGTGCCAGCAGCCAAGATAGCCGGGGACCGCGAGAGACCCAGTACTTC.

This clone came up once. The V gene is TRBV5-1, the J gene TRBJ2-5; 7 nucleotides align to TRBD2. J was trimmed by 1 base and V by 2 bases; bases with no gene match: 2. Germline V lookup: CDR1 SGHRS, CDR2 YFSETQ. This CDR3 has 14 amino acids. The CDR3 nucleotides read TGCGCCAGCAGCTTCGCGGGAGTCCAAGAGACCCAGTACTTC. This translates into CASSFAGVQETQYF.

The V call is TRBV14, the J call TRBJ2-5; possibly TRBD1 for D (6 bases). The CDR3 totals 13 residues. Per germline, CDR1 SGHDN and CDR2 FVKESK. The V gene lost 5 bases and the J gene lost 1 base, with 8 bases spanning the gap. The CDR3 loop is CASSRTVQETQYF. The CDR3 DNA is TGTGCCAGCAGCAGGACAGTCCAAGAGACCCAGTACTTC.

This rearrangement joins TRBV7-2 to TRBJ2-3; D remains unclear. The CDR3 extends over 15 amino acids. Germline loops: CDR1 SGHTA, CDR2 FQGNSA. V was pared by 5 bases and J by 0 bases, with 12 bases between. The CDR3 DNA reads TGTGCCAGCAGCCTTGTAGGATTCAGCACAGATACGCAGTATTTT. Protein: CASSLVGFSTDTQYF.

The chain has TRBV6-1 and TRBJ1-5; a possible D gene is TRBD1 (6 bases). The CDR3 runs to 14 residues. V was shortened by 4 bases and J by 3 bases, with 10 bases between the two germline ends. CDR1 is MNHNS and CDR2 is SASEGT in the germline V gene. CDR3 sequence: CASSATGNNQPQHF. The CDR3 DNA is TGTGCCAGCAGTGCGACAGGTAACAATCAGCCCCAGCATTTT.

In its sample, this clone was seen a few times. Other DNA variants within this sample encode the same CDR3. The gene calls are TRBV9 and TRBJ2-3; D not certain. V lost 0 bases, J lost 2 bases, and 10 bases lay in between. Germline V gene data show CDR1 as SGDLS and CDR2 as YYNGEE. This CDR3 has 15 residues. CDR3 nucleotides: TGTGCCAGCAGCGTAGTGGGCACCTACACAGATACGCAGTATTTT. This sequence encodes CASSVVGTYTDTQYF.

The chain links TRBV30 to TRBJ2-2, with 7 bases identical to TRBD2. The CDR3 consists of 15 residues. The junction had 7 bases not matched to a gene; V was cut back by 2 bases and J by 4 bases. The germline CDR1 and CDR2 sequences are GTSNPN and SVGIG (reference sequence). The CDR3 spells CAWSRGGGPTGELFF. The DNA of the CDR3 is TGTGCCTGGAGTCGTGGGGGAGGGCCCACCGGGGAGCTGTTTTTT.

This chain connects TRBV10-3 to TRBJ2-7; perhaps D is TRBD1 or TRBD2 (5 bases each). The CDR3 has 15 amino acids. Per germline, CDR1 ENHRY and CDR2 SYGVKD. Trimming cost V 2 bases and J 0 bases, with 11 bases left between them. The CDR3 region has the DNA TGTGCCATCAGTGAGCCGGGACGGAGCTCCTACGAGCAGTACTTC. Translation: CAISEPGRSSYEQYF.

This sequence joins TRBV5-4 and TRBJ2-1; no clear D. V gave up 0 bases and J gave up 2 bases, with 9 bases separating them. Germline CDR1 reads SGHNT; CDR2 reads YYREEE (reference sequence). CDR3 length: 15 amino acids. In DNA, the CDR3 is TGTGCCAGCAGCTTGGAAGGGTGGACCTACAATGAGCAGTTCTTC. This translates into CASSLEGWTYNEQFF. The whole variable domain, remainder taken from reference TRBV5-4 and TRBJ2-1, is ETGVTQSPTHLIKTRGQQVTLRCSSQSGHNTVSWYQQALGQGPQFIFQYYREEENGRGNFPPRFSGLQFPNYSSELNVNALELDDSALYLCASSLEGWTYNEQFFGPGTRLTVL.

The chain uses TRBV5-6 and TRBJ1-1; D may be TRBD1 (6 bases). Germline V gives CDR1 SGHDT, CDR2 YYEEEE. The CDR3 loop spans 14 amino acids. Trimming shortened V by 0 bases and J by 5 bases, and 11 bases separated the two germline ends. CDR3 region: CASSLGGQRTEAFF. In nucleotides, the CDR3 is TGTGCCAGCAGCTTGGGGGGGCAGAGAACTGAAGCTTTCTTT.

J is TRBJ1-1 and V is TRBV29-1, with 7 bases matching TRBD1. CDR1 is SQVTM and CDR2 is ANQGSEA in the germline V gene. This CDR3 comprises 13 residues. V lost 7 bases, J lost 0 bases, and 5 bases stayed unmatched. CDR3 loop: CSARTGMNTEAFF. The CDR3 region has the DNA TGCAGCGCCCGGACAGGCATGAACACTGAAGCTTTCTTT.

This chain joins TRBV19 and TRBJ1-2, with D possibly TRBD1 on 6 matching bases. Germline CDR1 is LNHDA and CDR2 is SQIVND (reference sequence). V lost 5 bases and J lost 8, with 24 bases in between. The CDR3 runs to 16 residues. As DNA, the CDR3 is TGTGCCAGTAGTCCCCTTGGGGGCAGGGGTGAAAGAGGCTACACCTTC. Translated, it gives CASSPLGGRGERGYTF.

The chain links TRBV27 to TRBJ2-7, with 8 bases that match TRBD2. The V segment lost 5 bases and the J segment 4 bases; nucleotides outside the gene matches: 16. Germline V gene sequence: CDR1 MNHEY, CDR2 SMNVEV (reference sequence). The length of the CDR3 is 17 residues. The CDR3 is CASSPLGAGGHLYEQYF. The CDR3 coding sequence is TGTGCCAGCAGTCCGCTGGGGGCGGGAGGACACCTATACGAGCAGTACTTC.

The V gene is TRBV6-1, the J gene TRBJ1-2; 9 nucleotides line up with TRBD1. The germline CDR1 and CDR2 sequences are MNHNS and SASEGT. Trimming removed 6 bases from V and 0 bases from J; junction bases left unmatched: 11. The CDR3 has 17 amino acids. CDR3 coding DNA: TGTGCCAGCAGGGAATCGGGACAGGGAAAAACTAACTATGGCTACACCTTC. Amino acid sequence: CASRESGQGKTNYGYTF.

This clone has more than one count but fewer than ten. The chain carries TRBV6-1 and TRBJ1-1; D gene ambiguous. Trimming cost V 3 bases and J 2 bases, with 7 bases left between them. Germline V gene sequence: CDR1 MNHNS, CDR2 SASEGT. This CDR3 is built from 13 residues. This chain's CDR3 is CASSDLGNTEAFF. In nucleotides, the CDR3 is TGTGCCAGCAGTGATCTCGGCAACACTGAAGCTTTCTTT.

The chain joins TRBV2 to TRBJ2-5, with TRBD2 matching over 7 bases. Unmatched junction bases numbered 3, after V lost 1 base and J lost 4 bases. Looked up from germline, CDR1 is SNHLY and CDR2 is FYNNEI. The length of the CDR3 is 14 residues. The CDR3: CASSEGIAGETQYF. The DNA for the CDR3 is TGTGCCAGCAGTGAAGGAATAGCGGGAGAGACCCAGTACTTC. Looking up the rest from reference TRBV2 and TRBJ2-5 gives the full variable domain: EPEVTQTPSHQVTQMGQEVILRCVPISNHLYFYWYRQILGQKVEFLVSFYNNEISEKSEIFDDQFSVERPDGSNFTLKIRSTKLEDSAMYFCASSEGIAGETQYFGPGTRLLVL.

The V call is TRBV6-1, the J call TRBJ2-7; TRBD2 matches 10 bases. The germline V gene encodes CDR1 MNHNS and CDR2 SASEGT. The J segment lost 4 bases and the V segment lost 8 bases, leaving 5 bases of the junction unmatched. The CDR3 runs to 13 residues. CDR3 region: CASGVLAGYEQYF. The CDR3 coding sequence is TGTGCCAGCGGAGTACTAGCGGGGTACGAGCAGTACTTC.

This chain links TRBV18 with TRBJ1-4; possibly TRBD1 for D (6 bases). The CDR3 consists of 15 residues. The germline V gene has CDR1 KGHSH and CDR2 LQKENI. V dropped 5 bases and J dropped 1 base, with 11 bases sitting between them. DNA of the CDR3: TGTGCCAGCTCAGAACGCAGGGGAACTAATGAAAAACTGTTTTTT. Protein: CASSERRGTNEKLFF. The entire variable domain, with the rest obtained from reference TRBV18 and TRBJ1-4, is as follows: NAGVMQNPRHLVRRRGQEARLRCSPMKGHSHVYWYRQLPEEGLKFMVYLQKENIIDESGMPKERFSAEFPKEGPSILRIQQVVRGDSAAYFCASSERRGTNEKLFFGSGTQLSVL.

The chain uses TRBV6-5 and TRBJ1-1, with 8 bases that match TRBD1. CDR3 length: 14 amino acids. The V gene end was trimmed by 7 bases and the J gene end by 3 bases; junction bases not matched to a gene: 7. Looked up from germline, CDR1 is MNHEY and CDR2 is SVGAGI. CDR3 protein: CASIFETGDTEAFF. CDR3 nucleotides: TGTGCCAGCATCTTTGAGACAGGGGACACTGAAGCTTTCTTT.

The CDR3 bases are TGTGCCAGCAGCTTAGCAGGCCAGGGGTGGGATGGCTACACCTTC. Protein: CASSLAGQGWDGYTF. The chain combines TRBV7-9 with TRBJ1-2; D might be TRBD1 (6 bases). The CDR3 contains 15 residues. The germline V gene encodes CDR1 SEHNR and CDR2 FQNEAQ (reference sequence). Trimming removed 0 bases at V and 6 bases at J, with 14 bases between.

The chain couples TRBV27 to TRBJ2-7; 12 bases are shared with TRBD2. Germline CDR1 reads MNHEY; CDR2 reads SMNVEV (reference sequence). With V trimmed by 6 bases and J by 5 bases, 5 bases remained unmatched. CDR3 length: 14 amino acids. CDR3 nucleotides: TGTGCCAGCAGGGGAGGGACTAGCGGGCACGAGCAGTACTTC. Translation: CASRGGTSGHEQYF.

The chain couples TRBV18 to TRBJ2-1; D ambiguous. V lost 3 bases and J lost 2, with 5 bases in between. Germline V lookup: CDR1 KGHSH, CDR2 LQKENI. CDR3 length: 13 residues. The CDR3: CASSPMTYNEQFF. CDR3 coding DNA: TGTGCCAGCTCACCCATGACCTACAATGAGCAGTTCTTC.

The V gene is TRBV6-5, the J gene TRBJ2-3; the match to TRBD2 covers 8 bases. CDR1 and CDR2 (germline): MNHEY, SVGAGI. This CDR3 is built from 15 residues. V was pared by 2 bases and J by 1 base, with 2 bases of the junction left unmatched. Here the CDR3 reads CASSYILAGTDTQYF. For the CDR3, the DNA is TGTGCCAGCAGTTACATACTAGCGGGCACAGATACGCAGTATTTT.

V gene TRBV7-9 combines with J gene TRBJ2-2, with 8 bases fitting TRBD2. The germline V gene has CDR1 SEHNR and CDR2 FQNEAQ (reference sequence). V was pared by 4 bases and J by 6 bases, with 13 bases of the junction left unmatched. The CDR3 runs 17 residues. The CDR3 nucleotides read TGTGCCAGCAGCTCACAACAGCGGGGGAGATCGGCCGGGGAGCTGTTTTTT. It yields the protein CASSSQQRGRSAGELFF.